The next 17 T cell receptor beta chains were all read from a single sample in a study of T cells expressing NK-cell markers. TCRdb re-called the 5' RACE reads, yielding one record per CDR3 amino acid sequence without DNA. The sample shows about 260,000 distinct CDR3 sequences, and 0.39% sits with its ten largest clones. Sequenced: blood T cells: a sorted CD56 or NKG2C T cell subset, CD4+ or CD8+ T cells, or bulk PBMC T cells (not recorded which). The receptors derive from a man younger than 30 in good health.

The CDR3 spells CASSYAPTGIGNEQFF. The J gene is TRBJ2-1, the V gene TRBV6-5; TCRdb's D call of TRBD1 is untestable without DNA. The CDR3 loop spans 16 amino acids. CDR1 MNHEY and CDR2 SVGAGI come from the germline V gene.

The V and J genes are TRBV6-2 or TRBV6-3 and TRBJ1-4; TCRdb calls TRBD1, which cannot be checked without DNA. This CDR3 is built from 15 residues. Germline V CDR1 and CDR2: MNHEY, SVGEGT. This CDR3 is CASTPPRPTREKLFF.

This rearrangement joins TRBV24-1 to TRBJ2-1; the TRBD2 assignment by TCRdb is unverifiable without DNA. The CDR3 runs 17 residues. Germline CDR1 KGHDR, CDR2 SFDVKD. CDR3 residues: CATSDLSTGTSGNEQFF.

The chain links TRBV12-3 or TRBV12-4 to TRBJ2-2. The CDR3 loop spans 13 amino acids. CDR3 in amino acids: CASSLTGYGELFF.

The gene calls are TRBV3-1 and TRBJ2-1; the D call of TRBD2 rests on TCRdb alone, since no DNA is present to check it. Germline CDR1 is LGHDT and CDR2 is YNNKEL (reference sequence). This CDR3 is built from 17 residues. The CDR3 protein is CASSPYYLAGSYNEQFF.

This sequence joins TRBV12-3 or TRBV12-4 and TRBJ2-6; TCRdb's assignment of TRBD1 cannot be checked, as there is no DNA. There are 15 residues in the CDR3. CDR3 sequence: CASSETGAGANVLTF.

The CDR3 sequence: CSARARETVAKNIQYF. V and J are TRBV20-1 and TRBJ2-4; no DNA is available, so the TRBD2 call from TCRdb remains unchecked. This CDR3 is 16 amino acids long. Germline loops: CDR1 DFQATT, CDR2 SNEGSKA (reference sequence).

This CDR3 reads CASSSQNTGLAKNIQYF. The chain uses TRBV7-2 and TRBJ2-4; TCRdb gives TRBD1 as the D gene, but with no DNA this cannot be confirmed. Looked up from germline, CDR1 is SGHTA and CDR2 is FQGNSA. CDR3 length: 17 residues.

This chain links TRBV7-8 with TRBJ2-7; the D gene TCRdb calls, TRBD2, cannot be checked with no DNA. The CDR3 is 16 residues long. Germline CDR1 SGHVS, CDR2 FQNEAQ. Here the CDR3 reads CASSLVVTSFSYEQYF. The full variable domain, completed using reference TRBV7-8 and TRBJ2-7, is GAGVSQSPRYKVAKRGQDVALRCDPISGHVSLFWYQQALGQGPEFLTYFQNEAQLDKSGLPSDRFFAERPEGSVSTLKIQRTQQEDSAVYLCASSLVVTSFSYEQYFGPGTRLTVT.

The chain uses TRBV12-5 and TRBJ2-2; the TCRdb D gene call, TRBD1, has no DNA to confirm it. This CDR3 region has 15 residues. Germline V gene lookup returns CDR1 LGHNT and CDR2 FRNRAP. The CDR3 is CASGRTQGASGELFF.

J is TRBJ2-3 and V is TRBV12-3 or TRBV12-4; TCRdb calls TRBD1, which cannot be checked without DNA. The CDR3 extends over 15 amino acids. The CDR3 sequence: CASSFLGQGTDTQYF.

This sequence joins TRBV7-9 and TRBJ1-1; the D call from TCRdb, TRBD1, cannot be confirmed without DNA. The CDR3 is 13 amino acids. Germline loops: CDR1 SEHNR, CDR2 FQNEAQ (reference sequence). CDR3 sequence: CASSKEGVTEAFF.

This chain links TRBV29-1 with TRBJ2-3. Germline CDR1 SQVTM, CDR2 ANQGSEA. CDR3 size: 13 residues. CDR3: CSVSKGSTDTQYF.

The V gene is TRBV20-1, the J gene TRBJ1-1. CDR1 is DFQATT, CDR2 SNEGSKA, per germline (reference sequence). The CDR3 is made up of 14 amino acids. The chain's CDR3 is CSARESKANTEAFF.

V and J are TRBV12-3 or TRBV12-4 and TRBJ1-1; TCRdb's assignment of TRBD1 cannot be checked, as there is no DNA. The CDR3 covers 13 residues. CDR3 amino acids: CASSLTGSPEAFF.

The rearrangement links TRBV5-4 to TRBJ2-5; the TCRdb D gene call, TRBD2, has no DNA to confirm it. CDR3 length: 16 amino acids. Germline V gene sequence: CDR1 SGHNT, CDR2 YYREEE (reference sequence). The CDR3 spells CASSHRTSGSAETQYF.

The chain is built from TRBV2 and TRBJ2-2; there is no DNA to check the TCRdb D call of TRBD2. The CDR3 has 14 residues. Looked up from germline, CDR1 is SNHLY and CDR2 is FYNNEI. The CDR3 here is CASMAGVRTGELFF.